The following is a T cell receptor (beta chain) sequence with its context. The antigen is not known. The data were produced by immunoSEQ multiplex PCR, yet TCRdb's version contains in-frame clones alone and is incomplete. The sample has more than 1,500 clones; 80% to 85% are singletons. The source of the sample is a study of brain metastases from non-small cell lung cancer. Study-level results: Fewer infiltrating T cells were found in brain metastases than primaries. T-cell clones appeared expanded in around 60% of brain metastases relative to matched primary tumors. Brain metastases shared most TCR repertoire with primaries, with sparse T cells.

Deletions cut 5 bases from V and 0 bases from J, with 2 bases between. Germline V gives CDR1 LGHDT, CDR2 YNNKEL (reference sequence). The CDR3 consists of 12 residues. The chain has TRBV3-1 (or the pseudogene TRBV3-2) and TRBJ1-5, with D hard to call. This clonotype was obtained from a donor aged 40 or over with non-small cell lung cancer. Specimen: primary lung tumor tissue. In DNA, the CDR3 is TGTGCCAGCAGCTTTAGCAATCAGCCCCAGCATTTT. As protein: CASSFSNQPQHF.